This TCR beta chain was recorded in a study of blood T cell repertoires in COVID-19. Study context: The origin of the acute and convalescent COVID-19 samples was the United States, Italy and Spain. Nucleic acid was either cDNA or gDNA, and it came from T cells, B-cell-depleted T cells, or PBMCs.

After removal of 6 bases from V and 1 base from J, the junction contained 13 bases not matched to a gene. The CDR3 runs 18 residues. The germline CDR1 and CDR2 sequences are MNHEY and SMNVEV (reference sequence). As handled by the study authors: Amplification from reference gene primers served as the basis for estimated nucleated cell counts. TCRdb's table, derived via immunoSEQ multiplex PCR, lists solely in-frame clones and lacks some. The V and J calls and clone size come from that table; D and trimming were worked out from the DNA. This table holds roughly 130,000 clones, around 82% found once. The source material was peripheral blood. The sequence was collected from a woman aged 25 to 39 who had recovered from COVID-19. The chain carries TRBV27 and TRBJ2-1, with 9 bases identical to TRBD2. The CDR3 coding sequence is TGTGCCAGCAGATACGCCGGGGGGGGACTAGCTTCCTACAATGAGCAGTTCTTC. This gives the protein CASRYAGGGLASYNEQFF.